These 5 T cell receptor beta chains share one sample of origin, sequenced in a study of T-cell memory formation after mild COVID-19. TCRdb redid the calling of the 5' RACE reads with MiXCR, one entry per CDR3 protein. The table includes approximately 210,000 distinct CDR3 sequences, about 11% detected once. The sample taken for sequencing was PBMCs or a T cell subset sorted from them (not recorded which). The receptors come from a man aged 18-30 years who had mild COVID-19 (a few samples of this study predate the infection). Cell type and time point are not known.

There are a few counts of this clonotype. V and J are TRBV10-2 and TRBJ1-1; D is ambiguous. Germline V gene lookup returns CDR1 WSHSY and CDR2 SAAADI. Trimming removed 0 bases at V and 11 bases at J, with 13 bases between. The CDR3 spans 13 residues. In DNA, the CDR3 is TGCGCCAGCAGTGAGTCGCGACCCATCCGGGCTTTCTTT. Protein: CASSESRPIRAFF.

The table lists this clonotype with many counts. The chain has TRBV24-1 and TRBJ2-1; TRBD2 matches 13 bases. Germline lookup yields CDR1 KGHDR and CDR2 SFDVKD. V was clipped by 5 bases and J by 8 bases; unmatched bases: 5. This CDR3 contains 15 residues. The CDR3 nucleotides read TGTGCCACCAGTGTCGGACTAGCGGGGGACTATGAGCAGTTCTTC. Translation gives CATSVGLAGDYEQFF.

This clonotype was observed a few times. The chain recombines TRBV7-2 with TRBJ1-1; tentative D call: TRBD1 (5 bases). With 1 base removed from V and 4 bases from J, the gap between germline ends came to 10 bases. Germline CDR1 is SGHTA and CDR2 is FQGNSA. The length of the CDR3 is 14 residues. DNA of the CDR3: TGTGCCAGCAGCTTAGAAGGGGTCCCCACTGAAGCTTTCTTT. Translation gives CASSLEGVPTEAFF. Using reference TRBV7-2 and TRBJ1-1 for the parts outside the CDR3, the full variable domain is GAGVSQSPSNKVTEKGKDVELRCDPISGHTALYWYRQSLGQGLEFLIYFQGNSAPDKSGLPSDRFSAERTGGSVSTLTIQRTQQEDSAVYLCASSLEGVPTEAFFGQGTRLTVV.

The CDR3 DNA reads as TGTGCCAGCAGCGTAGGACAGGGGGAAAATGAGCAGTTCTTC. Protein sequence: CASSVGQGENEQFF. This chain links TRBV7-9 with TRBJ2-1; TRBD1 agrees at 10 bases. After removal of 5 bases from V and 7 bases from J, the junction contained 5 bases not matched to a gene. The germline CDR1 and CDR2 sequences are SEHNR and FQNEAQ (reference sequence). This CDR3 region has 14 residues.

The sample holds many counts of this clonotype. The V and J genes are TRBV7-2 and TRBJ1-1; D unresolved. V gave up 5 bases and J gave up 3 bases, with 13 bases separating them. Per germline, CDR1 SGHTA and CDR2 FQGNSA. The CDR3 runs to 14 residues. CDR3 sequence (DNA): TGTGCCAGCAGCCTCACGGCGGCGGACACTGAAGCTTTCTTT. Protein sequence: CASSLTAADTEAFF.